The clone carrying this T cell receptor (beta chain) has a handful of counts. The CDR3 runs to 16 residues. V lost 1 base and J 0 bases, leaving 10 bases between the germline ends. From germline, CDR1 is LNHNV and CDR2 YYDKDF (reference sequence). The data were obtained in a study of blood T cells in healthy people across ages. A second about 6 to 11 cycle PCR used barcoded and J-beta primers. TCRdb called the 5' RACE reads again in MiXCR, with one record for every CDR3 protein. The sample includes about 570,000 distinct CDR3 sequences, 27% of them seen just once. This sample was also put to use in a study of T cells of mothers and their children.

J is TRBJ2-1 and V is TRBV15; D may be TRBD1 or TRBD2 (5 bases each). Sequencing was carried out using blood. The sequence came from a boy between 2 and 10 years old in good health. The CDR3 sequence: CATSRVGARSYNEQFF. As DNA, the CDR3 is TGTGCCACCAGCAGAGTCGGGGCTCGCTCCTACAATGAGCAGTTCTTC.